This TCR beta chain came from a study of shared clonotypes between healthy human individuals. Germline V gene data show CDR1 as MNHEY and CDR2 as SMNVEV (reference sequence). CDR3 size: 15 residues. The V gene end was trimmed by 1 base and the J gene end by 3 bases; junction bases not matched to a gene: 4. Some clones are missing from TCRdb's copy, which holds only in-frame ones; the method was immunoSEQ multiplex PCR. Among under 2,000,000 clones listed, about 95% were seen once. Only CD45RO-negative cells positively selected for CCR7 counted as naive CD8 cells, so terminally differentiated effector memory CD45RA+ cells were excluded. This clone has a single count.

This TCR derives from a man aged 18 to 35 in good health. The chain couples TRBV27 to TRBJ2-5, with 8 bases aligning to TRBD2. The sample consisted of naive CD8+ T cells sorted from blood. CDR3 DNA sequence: TGTGCCAGCAGTTTATTAGCGGGATCGGAAGAGACCCAGTACTTC. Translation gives CASSLLAGSEETQYF.